The next 9 T cell receptor beta chains were all read from a single sample in a study of cytomegalovirus exposure and HLA in healthy donors. This table comes from immunoSEQ multiplex PCR, and its TCRdb copy is limited to in-frame clones, with some not included. The sample shows over 110,000 clones, 85% to 90% of them seen only once. Sequenced input: PBMCs. These receptors were collected from a man in his late teens or twenties in good health and CMV-seronegative.

This chain joins TRBV7-9 and TRBJ2-5, with 7 bases matching TRBD1. CDR1 is SEHNR and CDR2 is FQNEAQ in the germline V gene (reference sequence). The CDR3 has 15 residues. J lost 5 bases, V lost 6 bases, and 12 bases had no gene match. The DNA of the CDR3 is TGTGCCAGCAGACTCACAGGGGAACCCAAGGAGACCCAGTACTTC. This encodes CASRLTGEPKETQYF.

The V gene is TRBV27, the J gene TRBJ2-1, with TRBD2 identical over 9 bases. With V trimmed by 6 bases and J by 10 bases, 10 bases remained unmatched. CDR1 is MNHEY, CDR2 SMNVEV, per germline (reference sequence). This CDR3 contains 14 residues. CDR3 coding DNA: TGTGCCAGCAGAGGGCGGGGGGGCCGGAACGAGCAGTTCTTC. Its translation is CASRGRGGRNEQFF.

The V gene is TRBV19, the J gene TRBJ2-5; tentatively, D is TRBD1 (5 bases). Trimming shortened V by 1 base and J by 1 base, and 7 bases separated the two germline ends. The CDR3 extends over 14 amino acids. Germline V lookup: CDR1 LNHDA, CDR2 SQIVND (reference sequence). CDR3 sequence (DNA): TGTGCCAGTAGTATAGCCGACAGCCAAGAGACCCAGTACTTC. Translating it yields CASSIADSQETQYF.

For this clone: At one boundary the junction diverges from the germline segment, which might be a read error. The chain joins TRBV7-2 to TRBJ2-1; no reliable D call. The CDR3 has 15 amino acids. Germline-derived CDR1 and CDR2 are SGHTA and FQGNSA. CDR3 region: CASSTPPLSRSERFF. In DNA form, the CDR3 reads TGTGCCAGCAGCACACCTCCCCTTTCTCGATCCGAGCGGTTCTTC.

The chain joins TRBV9 to TRBJ2-3; D is unresolved. V lost 3 bases to trimming and J lost 2 bases, with 4 bases between them. The CDR3 is 12 residues long. Germline CDR1 SGDLS, CDR2 YYNGEE. The chain's CDR3 is CASSALTDTQYF. The CDR3 region has the DNA TGTGCCAGCAGCGCCCTCACAGATACGCAGTATTTT.

The rearrangement joins TRBV5-4 to TRBJ2-1; 8 bases align to TRBD2. The V gene's germline CDR1 is SGHNT and CDR2 YYREEE (reference sequence). The trim removed 0 bases at V and 7 bases at J, leaving 3 bases unmatched. The CDR3 loop spans 14 amino acids. The CDR3 loop is CASSLGGLANEQFF. The CDR3 DNA reads as TGTGCCAGCAGCTTGGGAGGACTAGCTAATGAGCAGTTCTTC.

This clone showed up just once. The CDR3 reads CASSLEGQGTGELFF. CDR3 nucleotide sequence: TGCGCCAGCAGCTTGGAGGGTCAGGGCACCGGGGAGCTGTTTTTT. V is TRBV5-1 and J is TRBJ2-2; tentative D call: TRBD1 (5 bases). V was shortened by 0 bases and J by 4 bases, with 10 bases between the two germline ends. The CDR3 sequence is 15 residues long. CDR1 SGHRS and CDR2 YFSETQ come from the germline V gene.

CDR3 bases: TGTGCCAGCAGCTTAGAGGCGGACTGCGCTCTCAGTTGGGAGCAGTTCTTC. Its translation: CASSLEADCALSWEQFF. The V gene is TRBV11-3, the J gene TRBJ2-1; a weak D match, TRBD2 (5 bases). V was trimmed by 0 bases and J by 10 bases, leaving 22 bases between them. The germline CDR1 and CDR2 sequences are SGHNT and YENEEA. There are 17 residues in the CDR3.

The V gene is TRBV30, the J gene TRBJ1-4; 8 bases fit TRBD1. The ends lost 1 base at V and 7 bases at J; junction bases unmatched: 5. Per germline, CDR1 GTSNPN and CDR2 SVGIG (reference sequence). This CDR3 region has 14 residues. The CDR3 sequence is CAWSEAGGGEKLFF. In nucleotides, the CDR3 is TGTGCCTGGAGTGAGGCAGGGGGCGGTGAAAAACTGTTTTTT.